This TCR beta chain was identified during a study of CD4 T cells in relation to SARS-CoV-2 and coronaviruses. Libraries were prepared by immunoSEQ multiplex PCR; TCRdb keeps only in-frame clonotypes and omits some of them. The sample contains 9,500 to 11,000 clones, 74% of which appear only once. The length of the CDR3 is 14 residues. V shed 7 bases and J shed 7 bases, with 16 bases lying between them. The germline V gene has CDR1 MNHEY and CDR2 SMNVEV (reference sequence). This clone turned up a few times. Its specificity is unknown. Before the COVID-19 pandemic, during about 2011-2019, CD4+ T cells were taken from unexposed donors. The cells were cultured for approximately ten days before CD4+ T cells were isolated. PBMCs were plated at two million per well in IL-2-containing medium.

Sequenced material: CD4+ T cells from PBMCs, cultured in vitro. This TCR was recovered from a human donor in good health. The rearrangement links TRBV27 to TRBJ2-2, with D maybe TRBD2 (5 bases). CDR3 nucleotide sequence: TGTGCCAGCACCCTGCGGGCCGCCGGCGGGGAGCTGTTTTTT. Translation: CASTLRAAGGELFF.